The 7 T cell receptor beta chains given below trace back to one sample, sequenced in a study of T cells in tumors after PD-1 blockade. Generated by immunoSEQ multiplex PCR, the TCRdb table keeps only in-frame clones and is missing some. This table has approximately 59,000 clones, around three quarters appearing once. The sequencing used PBMCs, collected before anti-PD-1 treatment. Receptor source: a human donor with basal cell carcinoma.

The chain carries TRBV7-2 and TRBJ2-7; 8 nucleotides agree with TRBD1. CDR3 length equals 15 residues. Trimming at V came to 5 bases and at J to 2 bases, leaving 8 bases not matched to a gene. CDR1 and CDR2 from the germline V gene are SGHTA and FQGNSA. Written as DNA, the CDR3 is TGTGCCAGCAGCGTACGGACAGGGCGACCCTACGAGCAGTACTTC. Protein sequence: CASSVRTGRPYEQYF.

This rearrangement joins TRBV19 to TRBJ1-6; TRBD1 matches 8 bases. The ends lost 5 bases at V and 7 bases at J; junction bases unmatched: 7. This CDR3 is 15 amino acids long. Germline V gene data show CDR1 as LNHDA and CDR2 as SQIVND (reference sequence). In DNA, the CDR3 is TGTGCCAGTAGTCCCCGACAGGGGCACAATTCACCCCTCCACTTT. This encodes CASSPRQGHNSPLHF.

This clone was observed a handful of times. This chain connects TRBV15 to TRBJ1-2; no clear D. With 0 bases removed from V and 8 bases from J, the gap between germline ends came to 13 bases. Germline CDR1 reads LNHNV; CDR2 reads YYDKDF (reference sequence). CDR3 length equals 14 residues. The DNA for the CDR3 is TGTGCCACCAGCAGAGAAAAAGCCGGGTTCGGCTACACCTTC. It codes for CATSREKAGFGYTF.

The V and J genes are TRBV21-1 and TRBJ2-7; the listed D gene, TRBD2, was not tested against the DNA. TRBV21-1 is classified as a pseudogene. This CDR3 contains 17 residues. CDR3 loop: CASSNEEGWAETYEQYF. The CDR3 DNA sequence: TGTGCCAGCAGCAATGAGGAGGGCTGGGCCGAAACCTACGAGCAGTACTTC.

This clone was found once. The gene calls are TRBV21-1 and TRBJ2-4; the DNA was not compared with TRBD1, the D call given in the table. TRBV21-1 is deemed a pseudogene. The CDR3 consists of 18 residues. The CDR3 nucleotides are TGTGCCATCGGGAACAGGGCTATTTTACTCGTAGCCAAAAACATTCAGTACTTC. Protein product: CAIGNRAILLVAKNIQYF.

This chain links TRBV2 with TRBJ1-1; TRBD1 might be the D (6 bases). V lost 6 bases and J lost 6, with 17 bases in between. Germline CDR1 reads SNHLY; CDR2 reads FYNNEI. The CDR3 extends over 14 amino acids. The CDR3 sequence: CASRGGRRASEAFF. The CDR3, as DNA: TGTGCCAGCAGGGGGGGGCGGAGGGCCTCTGAAGCTTTCTTT.

The V gene is TRBV3-1 (or the pseudogene TRBV3-2), the J gene TRBJ2-3, with 7 bases fitting TRBD2. J lost 4 bases, V lost 4 bases, and 5 bases had no gene match. Germline assignment: CDR1 LGHDT and CDR2 YNNKEL (reference sequence). This CDR3 has 14 residues. DNA of the CDR3: TGTGCCAGCAGCCCAACAAGCGGGGCAGATACGCAGTATTTT. Translated, it gives CASSPTSGADTQYF.